Each of the 16 T cell receptor beta chains below was sequenced from the same sample in a study of T cell responses to AZD1222 COVID-19 vaccine. Only in-frame clones appear in the TCRdb table, and some are missing; sequencing was by immunoSEQ multiplex PCR. Here the sample spans 100,000 to 110,000 clones, approximately 90% being singletons. The input for sequencing was peripheral blood, taken on day 0 of AZD1222 vaccination. These receptors were obtained from an adult in good health.

CDR3 in amino acids: CASSSLSDTQYF. The CDR3 DNA reads TGTGCCAGCAGTTCTCTATCCGATACGCAGTATTTT. The genes are TRBV28 and TRBJ2-3; D call uncertain. V shed 4 bases and J shed 6 bases, with 8 bases lying between them. The germline V gene has CDR1 MDHEN and CDR2 SYDVKM. This CDR3 comprises 12 residues.

The chain recombines TRBV18 with TRBJ2-5; D not resolved. The V gene lost 6 bases and the J gene lost 5 bases, with 19 bases spanning the gap. Germline-derived CDR1 and CDR2 are KGHSH and LQKENI. The CDR3 is 15 residues long. The chain's CDR3 is CASSNGLGYDETQYF. The CDR3 bases are TGTGCCAGCTCTAACGGGTTGGGGTACGACGAGACCCAGTACTTC.

This clone showed up just a few times. V and J are TRBV6-5 and TRBJ2-3; tentatively, D is TRBD2 (6 bases). The germline CDR1 and CDR2 sequences are MNHEY and SVGAGI. This CDR3 has 16 residues. Between the trimmed V and J ends, which lost 2 bases and 4 bases, there was a span of 16 bases. DNA for the CDR3: TGTGCCAGCAGTTACCAGGGAGCAGGCGGGGCAGATACGCAGTATTTT. Protein: CASSYQGAGGADTQYF.

This clone was seen only once. The chain joins TRBV29-1 to TRBJ1-2; D possibly corresponds to TRBD1 (5 bases). Trimming removed 2 bases at V and 2 bases at J, with 6 bases between. The germline CDR1 and CDR2 sequences are SQVTM and ANQGSEA. The CDR3 sequence is 12 residues long. The CDR3 spells CSVEKGNYGYTF. CDR3 DNA sequence: TGCAGCGTTGAAAAGGGGAACTATGGCTACACCTTC.

This clone was detected only once. This chain joins TRBV14 and TRBJ1-6, with 7 bases identical to TRBD1. The trim removed 1 base at V and 8 bases at J, leaving 5 bases unmatched. Germline V CDR1 and CDR2: SGHDN, FVKESK. The CDR3 sequence is 15 residues long. Written as DNA, the CDR3 is TGTGCCAGCAGCCAAGTAACAGGGGAGTATTCACCCCTCCACTTT. Translating gives CASSQVTGEYSPLHF.

The chain carries TRBV18 and TRBJ1-1; D remains ambiguous. V was cut by 2 bases and J by 1 base, with 5 bases left in between. CDR3 length equals 13 residues. Germline V lookup: CDR1 KGHSH, CDR2 LQKENI. The CDR3 here is CASSPRENTEAFF. CDR3 DNA sequence: TGTGCCAGCTCACCAAGGGAGAACACTGAAGCTTTCTTT.

This clone was observed once. This chain's CDR3 is CASRKTGGYEQYF. CDR3 sequence (DNA): TGTGCCAGCAGAAAGACAGGGGGCTACGAGCAGTACTTC. The chain links TRBV2 to TRBJ2-7; 9 bases line up with TRBD1. CDR3 length: 13 residues. Per the germline V gene, CDR1 is SNHLY and CDR2 is FYNNEI. The ends lost 6 bases at V and 3 bases at J; junction bases unmatched: 3.

The genes are TRBV11-3 and TRBJ1-6; D gene unclear. CDR3 length equals 13 residues. V lost 5 bases, J lost 7 bases, and 9 bases lay in between. Germline CDR1 reads SGHNT; CDR2 reads YENEEA. CDR3 sequence: CASSQGLNSPLHF. CDR3 DNA: TGTGCCAGCAGCCAAGGATTAAATTCACCCCTCCACTTT.

The rearrangement links TRBV27 to TRBJ1-5; D possibly corresponds to TRBD1 (5 bases). The CDR3 contains 15 residues. The germline CDR1 and CDR2 sequences are MNHEY and SMNVEV (reference sequence). V was cut by 5 bases and J by 9 bases, with 20 bases left in between. The CDR3 loop reads CASSQSQDGASPQHF. The CDR3 nucleotides are TGTGCCAGCAGTCAGTCCCAGGACGGGGCATCGCCCCAGCATTTT.

The rearrangement links TRBV5-4 to TRBJ2-7; D unresolved. The germline V gene has CDR1 SGHNT and CDR2 YYREEE (reference sequence). V gave up 4 bases and J gave up 5 bases, with 13 bases separating them. The CDR3 covers 13 residues. Written as DNA, the CDR3 is TGTGCCAGCAGCACGACTCCCGTCAACGAGCAGTACTTC. Translation gives CASSTTPVNEQYF.

The chain joins TRBV19 to TRBJ2-1, with 9 bases aligning to TRBD2. The germline V gene encodes CDR1 LNHDA and CDR2 SQIVND (reference sequence). The CDR3 length is 15 residues. After removal of 6 bases from V and 5 bases from J, the junction contained 8 bases not matched to a gene. CDR3 protein: CASSRAGGPNNEQFF. The DNA of the CDR3 is TGTGCCAGTAGCAGGGCGGGGGGGCCAAACAATGAGCAGTTCTTC. Full variable domain (outside the CDR3, taken from reference TRBV19 and TRBJ2-1): DGGITQSPKYLFRKEGQNVTLSCEQNLNHDAMYWYRQDPGQGLRLIYYSQIVNDFQKGDIAEGYSVSREKKESFPLTVTSAQKNPTAFYLCASSRAGGPNNEQFFGPGTRLTVL.

The CDR3 DNA reads TGTGCCAGCAGCGTTGCTAGCGGGGTAGACTACGAGCAGTACTTC. It encodes CASSVASGVDYEQYF. The chain carries TRBV5-4 and TRBJ2-7; 9 nucleotides agree with TRBD2. This CDR3 comprises 15 residues. Unmatched junction bases numbered 8, after V lost 4 bases and J lost 3 bases. CDR1 is SGHNT, CDR2 YYREEE, per germline (reference sequence). Looking up the rest from reference TRBV5-4 and TRBJ2-7 gives the full variable domain: ETGVTQSPTHLIKTRGQQVTLRCSSQSGHNTVSWYQQALGQGPQFIFQYYREEENGRGNFPPRFSGLQFPNYSSELNVNALELDDSALYLCASSVASGVDYEQYFGPGTRLTVT.

The V and J genes are TRBV7-9 and TRBJ2-3; 8 bases map to TRBD1. The CDR3 covers 16 residues. The germline CDR1 and CDR2 sequences are SEHNR and FQNEAQ (reference sequence). The ends lost 1 base at V and 6 bases at J; junction bases unmatched: 9. CDR3 in amino acids: CASSLGGAGGDDTQYF. The CDR3 DNA sequence: TGTGCCAGCAGCTTAGGGGGAGCAGGGGGCGACGATACGCAGTATTTT.

This clone was counted between two and nine times. This sequence joins TRBV7-2 and TRBJ2-2; 9 bases fit TRBD1. Germline V gene data show CDR1 as SGHTA and CDR2 as FQGNSA. CDR3 size: 16 residues. V dropped 4 bases and J dropped 0; count of bases not matched to a gene: 3. The CDR3 sequence: CASSSRQGANTGELFF. DNA for the CDR3: TGTGCCAGCAGCTCTCGACAGGGGGCGAACACCGGGGAGCTGTTTTTT.

The chain recombines TRBV2 with TRBJ1-2; perhaps TRBD1 as D (6 bases). From germline, CDR1 is SNHLY and CDR2 FYNNEI. The V and J ends lost 6 bases and 2 bases respectively, with 16 bases between them. The CDR3 is made up of 15 amino acids. The CDR3 DNA follows: TGTGCCAGCAGCCTTGGACAGCTGAAAAACTATGGCTACACCTTC. This codes for CASSLGQLKNYGYTF. The full variable domain, with the rest looked up from reference TRBV2 and TRBJ1-2, is EPEVTQTPSHQVTQMGQEVILRCVPISNHLYFYWYRQILGQKVEFLVSFYNNEISEKSEIFDDQFSVERPDGSNFTLKIRSTKLEDSAMYFCASSLGQLKNYGYTFGSGTRLTVV.

J is TRBJ2-2 and V is TRBV3-1 (or the pseudogene TRBV3-2); D is tentatively TRBD1 or TRBD2 (5 bases each). Per the germline V gene, CDR1 is LGHDT and CDR2 is YNNKEL (reference sequence). V lost 3 bases, J lost 6 bases, and 11 bases lay in between. The CDR3 has 14 residues. The CDR3 DNA follows: TGTGCCAGCAGCCAGAGCATGGGGGCCGGGGAGCTGTTTTTT. Translating gives CASSQSMGAGELFF.